This T cell receptor beta chain was found in a study of identical twins. There are many counts of this clonotype. One entry per CDR3 protein, called by TCRdb with MiXCR from the 5' RACE reads. The data show 600,000 to 850,000 distinct CDR3 sequences, with 18% seen just once and less than 15% held by the top ten. These data were also reused for a study on T cells expressing NK-cell markers.

The source of this sequence is a woman younger than 30 in good health. Sequencing was performed on PBMCs.

The CDR3 here is CASSPSIAYNEQFF. The CDR3 DNA follows: TGTGCCAGCAGCCCCTCAATAGCCTACAATGAGCAGTTCTTC. This chain joins TRBV5-5 and TRBJ2-1; D gene ambiguous. The length of the CDR3 is 14 residues. V was clipped by 4 bases and J by 2 bases, with 10 bases between them. Germline CDR1 SGHKS, CDR2 YYEKEE (reference sequence). Complete variable domain (other parts from reference TRBV5-5 and TRBJ2-1): DAGVTQSPTHLIKTRGQQVTLRCSPISGHKSVSWYQQVLGQGPQFIFQYYEKEERGRGNFPDRFSARQFPNYSSELNVNALLLGDSALYLCASSPSIAYNEQFFGPGTRLTVL.